The TCR beta chain under discussion was sequenced for a study of lymphopenia after photon versus proton radiotherapy. The study's findings and limits: Relative stability marked proton patients; photon patients lost diversity and naive cells. Oligoclonal CD8+ Temra expansion after nadir drove photon patients' diversity drop. Post-nadir TCR diversity decline inversely tracked overall survival among those who died. Survival link was tested only in deceased patients; proton benefit remains a possibility.

Here immunoSEQ multiplex PCR was the method, and the copy in TCRdb shows in-frame clones only, minus some. The profile shows approximately 160,000 clones, about 88% of them singletons. Comment on this clone: The target antigen is unknown.

The origin of this receptor is a man in his fifties with gastric cancer. The sample in question was peripheral blood, obtained from a patient treated with photon-based radiotherapy.

The CDR3 DNA follows: TGTGCCAGCAGTTTTCGGGGGGAAGGAAACATTCAGTACTTC. Amino acids: CASSFRGEGNIQYF. The gene calls are TRBV28 and TRBJ2-4; TRBD2 aligns across 7 bases. V was clipped by 3 bases and J by 6 bases; unmatched bases: 5. The CDR3 is 14 amino acids. In germline, CDR1 is MDHEN, CDR2 SYDVKM. Based on the CDR3 plus reference TRBV28 and TRBJ2-4, the full variable domain is DVKVTQSSRYLVKRTGEKVFLECVQDMDHENMFWYRQDPGLGLRLIYFSYDVKMKEKGDIPEGYSVSREKKERFSLILESASTNQTSMYLCASSFRGEGNIQYFGAGTRLSVL.